Listed here is a single T cell receptor beta chain. Original processing notes: Amplification with reference gene primers provided the estimates of nucleated cell counts. The repertoire was sequenced with immunoSEQ multiplex PCR; TCRdb's copy has only in-frame clones and lacks some. That table supplies the V and J calls and clone size; D and trimming were determined from the DNA. The data show 95,000 to 100,000 clones, about 90% seen once. Followed over time, Seattle patients had been enrolled while infection was active. This sample stems from a study of blood T cell repertoires in COVID-19. Study-wide context: From the United States, Italy and Spain came samples of acute and convalescent COVID-19.

The specimen was peripheral blood. The sequence was collected from a human donor with COVID-19, enrolled during active disease. The donor label of this sample is uncertain.

The CDR3: CASRIVDRGPDTQYF. DNA for the CDR3: TGTGCCAGCAGGATCGTGGACAGGGGGCCAGATACGCAGTATTTT. The chain employs TRBV6-4 and TRBJ2-3; 11 bases fit TRBD1. V dropped 6 bases and J dropped 4; count of bases not matched to a gene: 6. Germline CDR1 is MRHNA and CDR2 is SNTAGT. CDR3 size: 15 residues.